This T cell receptor beta chain was sequenced for a study of shared clonotypes between healthy human individuals (dated by TCRdb to 2020 to 2021). For context, the study as a whole: The cohort comprised a couple of women and a few men aged 18 to 49 years. Per donor, three plates each were used for CD4 naive and CD4 memory, two for CD8 naive, and one for CD8 memory. To estimate repertoire size and how much clonotypes are shared between individuals, the study performed deep sequencing of blood TCR repertoires from 4 to 6 healthy adults. To increase sequencing depth and limit assay-specific biases, TCR repertoire library preparation and sequencing were carried out by different laboratories using diverse techniques. Leukapheresis yielded between about 0.94 and 8.9 billion PBMCs per donor.

Using the deep immunoSEQ assay, multiplex PCR amplified TCR CDR3 regions from genomic DNA. Genomic DNA extracted from each cell subset was distributed evenly over all wells of several immunoSEQ 96-well plates, and each plate served as one replicate. For sorted subsets, 150 to 250 ng of genomic DNA, equivalent to some 30,000 T cell genomes, went into each replicate PCR. Purified libraries were quantified with a Qubit 3.0 fluorometer, sized on a Bioanalyzer 2100, and re-quantified with the KAPA Library Quantification kit. Every immunoSEQ 96-well plate was sequenced on a dedicated single-read 150-cycle Illumina NextSeq 550 flow cell. For the original study's pipeline: Because only junctional sequences without quality scores were contained in the immunoSEQ output, filtering matching that applied to full-length reads could not be performed. To assign V/J genes and CDR3, sequences were annotated against IMGT germline references using PyIR, a Python wrapper for IgBLAST v1.9. Any read was removed if the V/J assignment was weak (E-value above 1e-6), the CDR3 was missing, or the read contained stop codons, out-of-frame junctions, or ambiguous translated residues. V3J clonotypes were defined as sequences sharing an identical inferred V gene, J gene, and CDR3 amino acid sequence. To compute the percentage overlap between repertoires, the number of shared unique clonotypes was divided by the size of the smaller repertoire. Repertoire richness was assessed with RTK rarefaction, the Chao1 estimator, and Recon v2.1 estimates of unobserved clonotypes. OLGA was used to compute generation probabilities for all TCRbeta clonotypes that the gDNA method yielded from a handful of donors. This immuneACCESS table, as held by TCRdb, lists in-frame sequences with V and J called but not all clones. Of the missing ones, under half trace to an unresolved V gene in checked studies; the others have no known cause. V and J calls and clone size are copied from that table; D and trimming were computed from the DNA. The sample table records approximately 700,000 clones; roughly 73% of these occur just once. Around 1.8% of the sample goes to the ten largest clones.

Of note for this clone: It has no known antigen specificity. The junction departs from germline at one end; a sequencing error may be responsible.

General conclusions and limits of the study: Across several donors, approximately 5% of naive CD4, 3.5% of naive CD8, about 2.3% of memory CD4, and over 0.35% of memory CD8 clonotypes were shared. Larger estimated clonotype richness was generally found for naive subsets than for memory subsets. Compared with non-shared clonotypes, the clonotypes found in all four sorted-subset donors had higher generation probabilities. Because the study included a small number of donors, the genetic and exposure-history diversity represented was limited. Sampling was limited to blood, and TCR repertoires in tissue likely differ from TCR repertoires in blood. Pairwise subsampling led to the expectation that sequencing depth would affect the degree of clonotype sharing among donors. Even with the large sequencing depth, rarefaction of the sorted-subset datasets indicated that sequencing was incomplete.

From the cysteine through the phenylalanine, the CDR3 covers 14 amino acids. Only CDR3 DNA is held: 42 bases, read in frame from base 1. CDR1 and CDR2 were assigned from the germline V gene (reference sequence) as MNHEY and SMNVEV. The donors were healthy, HIV-negative adults who had no recently reported acute infections or vaccinations. Only Caucasian adults living in Nashville, Tennessee, USA were represented among the donors. CD4+ T cells were enriched through magnetic negative selection, after which naive cells were positively selected on CD45RA and the remaining negative fraction served as the memory subset. After blood collection by leukapheresis, PBMCs were isolated using Ficoll-Histopaque density gradient centrifugation and then cryopreserved in the vapor phase of liquid nitrogen. Purity and quantity of every magnetically sorted T cell population were checked by analytical flow cytometry. Genomic DNA was isolated from each sorted fraction and quantified by UV absorbance on a Nanodrop 2000c.

The sample was memory CD4+ T cells sorted from blood. Explained via the paper, the cell subset or site label denotes: CD45RA-negative fraction. This TCR was recovered from a woman in her 30s in good health. This chain is built from TRBV27 and TRBJ2-1, and TRBD1 may be the D gene, going by 5 matching bases. The CDR3 loop reads CASSWGRVYNEQFF. The DNA is as follows: TGCGCCAGCAGTTGGGGCAGGGTATACAATGAGCAGTTCTTC.